A selection of T cell receptor beta chains follows, all from one sample in a study of blood T cell repertoires in COVID-19. Assay used: immunoSEQ multiplex PCR; TCRdb lists only in-frame clones, some missing. The sample consists of 200,000 to 300,000 clones, roughly 90% of them appearing once. The sequenced sample was peripheral blood. The receptors shown here come from a man aged 25-45 years with active or convalescent COVID-19. CDR3s include the opening cysteine and the closing phenylalanine or tryptophan. D genes are given only for firm matches. Clone size is not always given. Where it is, it says once, few, many or a class for expanded clones.

d_call | clone_size | j_call | v_call | cdr3_aa | cdr3_nt
- | - | TRBJ2-7 | TRBV29-1 | CSVAPVGATHEQYF | TGCAGCGTTGCCCCGGTGGGGGCAACCCACGAGCAGTACTTC
TRBD2 | few | TRBJ2-1 | TRBV29-1 | CSVEAGSGGGNEQFF | TGCAGCGTTGAAGCGGGTAGCGGGGGAGGCAATGAGCAGTTCTTC
TRBD1 | once | TRBJ2-1 | TRBV5-8 | CASSLDLGQGVYNEQFF | TGTGCCAGCAGCTTGGATTTAGGGCAGGGGGTCTACAATGAGCAGTTCTTC
- | - | TRBJ1-2 | TRBV5-5 | CASSSNGGIGYTF | TGTGCCAGCAGCTCGAACGGGGGGATTGGCTACACCTTC
- | - | TRBJ2-1 | TRBV15 | CATSFLGGRYEQFF | TGTGCCACCAGCTTCTTAGGGGGTCGATACGAGCAGTTCTTC
TRBD1 | - | TRBJ1-3 | TRBV9 | CASSTDRALENTIYF | TGTGCCAGCAGCACCGACAGGGCTCTGGAAAACACCATATATTTT
- | - | TRBJ2-1 | TRBV5-4 | CASSPTSDSQGNEQFF | TGTGCCAGCAGCCCCACTTCGGACAGCCAGGGGAATGAGCAGTTCTTC
- | - | TRBJ2-1 | TRBV6-6 | CASSQGLGEGGVGEQFF | TGTGCCAGCAGTCAGGGATTAGGAGAGGGAGGAGTGGGTGAGCAGTTCTTC
- | - | TRBJ2-7 | TRBV6-6 | CASSNPLWQETYEQYF | TGTGCCAGCAGTAACCCCCTCTGGCAGGAAACCTACGAGCAGTACTTC
TRBD2 | few | TRBJ2-1 | TRBV4-1 | CASSQDLAGGLGEQFF | TGCGCCAGCAGCCAGGATCTAGCGGGGGGACTTGGTGAGCAGTTCTTC
- | - | TRBJ1-1 | TRBV7-2 | CASGSTEAFF | TGTGCCAGCGGTAGCACTGAAGCTTTCTTT
TRBD2 | - | TRBJ2-2 | TRBV7-7 | CASSSNPRPLAGVTGELFF | TGTGCCAGCAGCTCTAACCCCAGACCACTAGCGGGGGTCACCGGGGAGCTGTTTTTT
TRBD1 | - | TRBJ2-7 | TRBV6-2/TRBV6-3 | CASSGAGGLDEQYF | TGTGCCAGCAGTGGCGCAGGGGGCCTCGACGAGCAGTACTTC
- | - | TRBJ1-3 | TRBV3-1/TRBV3-2 | CASSRTVDSGNTIYF | TGTGCCAGCTCCCGGACAGTCGATTCTGGAAACACCATATATTTT
TRBD2 | - | TRBJ2-1 | TRBV9 | CASSVGDSGGAAYNEQFF | TGTGCCAGCAGCGTAGGGGATAGCGGGGGGGCCGCCTACAATGAGCAGTTCTTC
- | once | TRBJ1-5 | TRBV6-2/TRBV6-3 | CASSYGGSRQPQHF | TGTGCCAGCAGTTACGGGGGGAGCCGGCAGCCCCAGCATTTT
TRBD2 | once | TRBJ2-3 | TRBV30 | CACSSGGTDTQYF | TGTGCCTGCTCTAGCGGGGGCACAGATACGCAGTATTTT
- | few | TRBJ1-5 | TRBV19 | CASSADVGLRQPQHF | TGTGCCAGTAGTGCCGACGTCGGGTTAAGGCAGCCCCAGCATTTT